This TCR beta chain was identified in a study of shared clonotypes between healthy human individuals (dated by TCRdb to the early 2020s). Background for the entire study: A couple of women and three men aged 18 to 49 years were included in the cohort. Per donor, three plates each were used for CD4 naive and CD4 memory, two for CD8 naive, and one for CD8 memory. Blood TCR repertoires of five healthy adults were deeply sequenced to estimate repertoire size and the extent of clonotype sharing between individuals. To increase sequencing depth and limit assay-specific biases, TCR repertoire library preparation and sequencing were carried out by different laboratories using diverse techniques. Each donor's leukapheresis produced roughly between roughly 0.94 and 9.5 billion PBMCs. Results the study describes overall, beyond this receptor: Sharing across a few donors was observed for about 5% of naive CD4, 3% to 4% of naive CD8, 2% to 2.5% of memory CD4, and roughly 0.4% of memory CD8 clonotypes. Compared with non-shared clonotypes, clonotypes shared by all four sorted-subset donors had higher generation probabilities. Incomplete sequencing was indicated by rarefaction of sorted-subset datasets, despite the large sequencing depth. Because the study included a small number of donors, the genetic and exposure-history diversity represented was limited. Based on pairwise subsampling, the degree of clonotype sharing among donors was expected to be affected by sequencing depth. Larger estimated clonotype richness was generally found for naive subsets than for memory subsets. Sampling was restricted to blood, and TCR repertoires in tissues likely differ from the TCR repertoires found in blood.

Per the germline V gene, SGHDT is the CDR1 and YYEEEE is the CDR2. Unmatched junction bases come to 13, with V trimmed by 3 bases and J by 7 bases. The CDR3 contains 17 residues, cysteine and phenylalanine counted. The retained sequence is limited to the CDR3, 51 bases, with the frame set at the first base. CD8 naive samples were CD45RO-negative cells positively selected for CCR7, giving a CD45RA+CCR7+ population that excluded TemRA cells. The donors were healthy, HIV-negative adults with no recently reported acute infections or vaccinations. Only Caucasian adults living in Nashville, Tennessee, USA were represented among the donors. After blood collection by leukapheresis, PBMCs were isolated using Ficoll-Histopaque density gradient centrifugation and then cryopreserved in the vapor phase of liquid nitrogen. Purity and quantity of every magnetically sorted T cell population were checked by analytical flow cytometry. Genomic DNA was isolated from every sorted fraction and measured by UV absorbance on a Nanodrop 2000c.

In the case of this clone: No cognate antigen has been identified for it. No base quality information exists; no much larger clone differs at one position.

Using the deep immunoSEQ assay, TCR CDR3 regions were amplified from genomic DNA by multiplex PCR. For each cell subset, the extracted genomic DNA was distributed evenly across all wells of several immunoSEQ 96-well plates, and each plate served as one replicate. For sorted subsets, each replicate PCR was loaded with roughly 200 ng genomic DNA, equivalent to 30,000 or so T cell genomes. Purified libraries were quantified with a Qubit 3.0 fluorometer, sized on a Bioanalyzer 2100, and re-quantified with the KAPA Library Quantification kit. Each immunoSEQ 96-well plate was sequenced on its own single-read 150-cycle Illumina NextSeq 550 flow cell. In the authors' own workflow: Because only junctional sequences without quality scores were contained in the immunoSEQ output, filtering matching that applied to full-length reads could not be performed. To assign V/J genes and CDR3, sequences were annotated using PyIR, a Python wrapper for IgBLAST v1.9, with IMGT germline references. Reads were filtered out if the reads had weak V/J assignments (E-value above 1e-6), no CDR3, stop codons, out-of-frame junctions, or ambiguous translated residues. V3J clonotypes were defined as sequences sharing an identical inferred V gene, J gene, and CDR3 amino acid sequence. The percentage overlap between two repertoires was calculated by dividing the number of shared unique clonotypes by the size of the smaller repertoire. RTK rarefaction, the Chao1 estimator, and Recon v2.1 estimates of unobserved clonotypes were used to assess repertoire richness. For all TCRbeta clonotypes obtained by the gDNA method from a few donors, generation probabilities were computed with OLGA. What TCRdb holds here is the immuneACCESS table cut down to in-frame rearrangements. Part of the clones is not present; checked against another copy, under half of the missing clones reflect an unresolved V gene, and the others are unexplained. V and J calls plus clone size are reproduced from that table; the DNA served to infer D and trimming. This sample lists about 2.1 million clones; around 93% were detected once. Less than 2% of the sample is taken by the ten largest.

Specimen: naive CD8+ T cells from PBMCs. The meaning of the sample's cell subset or site label: CD45RA+CCR7+. Recombination linked TRBV5-6 to TRBJ1-4; the central 9 bases match TRBD1. This clonotype was obtained from a man aged 18-30 years in good health. Some clones in this sample may be carry-over from other donors' samples. At the DNA level, the sequence is TGTGCCAGCAGCTCCGGGGGCTGGGGGACAGGGTCTGAAAAACTGTTTTTT. The encoded protein is CASSSGGWGTGSEKLFF.